The 26 T cell receptor beta chains below were found in one sample sequenced in a study of monozygotic twins with inflammatory bowel disease. TCRdb reanalyzed the 5' RACE reads and collapses them to one entry per CDR3 protein, without DNA. The table for this sample gives more than 85,000 distinct CDR3 sequences. The specimen sequenced was blood. All receptors derive from a human donor with ulcerative colitis or Crohn's disease, or a healthy co-twin of an affected twin (not recorded which).

The genes are TRBV5-1 and TRBJ2-1. This CDR3 contains 15 residues. CDR1 is SGHRS, CDR2 YFSETQ, per germline. This CDR3 reads CASSLDAGSHNEQFF.

V usage is TRBV2 and J usage is TRBJ2-1. The V gene's germline CDR1 is SNHLY and CDR2 FYNNEI. This CDR3 contains 12 residues. This CDR3 reads CASSRSEDEQFF. The full variable domain, in which reference TRBV2 and TRBJ2-1 provide the parts outside the CDR3, is EPEVTQTPSHQVTQMGQEVILRCVPISNHLYFYWYRQILGQKVEFLVSFYNNEISEKSEIFDDQFSVERPDGSNFTLKIRSTKLEDSAMYFCASSRSEDEQFFGPGTRLTVL.

The rearrangement uses TRBV20-1 and TRBJ2-1; no DNA is available, so the TRBD2 call from TCRdb remains unchecked. The CDR3 length is 22 residues. CDR1 is DFQATT and CDR2 is SNEGSKA in the germline V gene (reference sequence). This chain's CDR3 is CSARDVTPRLAGVGGGYNEQFF.

V usage is TRBV12-3 or TRBV12-4 and J usage is TRBJ1-5; TCRdb calls TRBD1, which cannot be checked without DNA. The CDR3 consists of 15 residues. The CDR3 here is CASRPTGAPDQPQHF.

This chain links TRBV24-1 with TRBJ2-1; absent DNA, TCRdb's TRBD1 call cannot be checked. In germline, CDR1 is KGHDR, CDR2 SFDVKD. The CDR3 extends over 16 amino acids. The CDR3 spells CATSVHTGGIYNEQFF.

The chain recombines TRBV27 with TRBJ1-6; TCRdb designates TRBD1, a call that cannot be tested without DNA. From germline, CDR1 is MNHEY and CDR2 SMNVEV (reference sequence). The CDR3 spans 15 residues. The CDR3 spells CASSSGRGGDSPLHF.

The rearrangement uses TRBV5-1 and TRBJ2-1; TCRdb selects TRBD1, and the lack of DNA leaves this call unchecked. CDR1 and CDR2 from the germline V gene are SGHRS and YFSETQ. The CDR3 spans 14 residues. CDR3: CASSTDRVMNEQFF.

The chain combines TRBV5-1 with TRBJ2-2; with no DNA, the TCRdb D assignment of TRBD1 cannot be verified. Germline V CDR1 and CDR2: SGHRS, YFSETQ. The CDR3 runs to 13 residues. The CDR3 here is CASSLQGTGELFF.

The chain combines TRBV11-2 with TRBJ1-6; TCRdb picks TRBD1, but there is no DNA to check that call. The germline gives CDR1 SGHAT, CDR2 FQNNGV. CDR3 length: 17 residues. The CDR3 loop reads CASSLRDPRGNNSPLHF.

The J gene is TRBJ2-2, the V gene TRBV28. The V gene's germline CDR1 is MDHEN and CDR2 SYDVKM. This CDR3 has 19 residues. Here the CDR3 reads CASRTTSTSNGLLAGELFF.

CDR3 sequence: CSAGPLGRETQYF. The V call is TRBV20-1, the J call TRBJ2-5; TCRdb's D call of TRBD2 is untestable without DNA. There are 13 residues in the CDR3. The germline CDR1 and CDR2 sequences are DFQATT and SNEGSKA (reference sequence).

This CDR3 is CASSLEGELYNSPLHF. The chain recombines TRBV5-5 with TRBJ1-6. Germline loops: CDR1 SGHKS, CDR2 YYEKEE (reference sequence). The CDR3 runs to 16 residues.

This chain uses TRBV5-6 with TRBJ1-3; the TRBD1 assignment by TCRdb is unverifiable without DNA. CDR3 length equals 16 residues. Germline V lookup: CDR1 SGHDT, CDR2 YYEEEE. The chain's CDR3 is CASSSRRQLSGNTIYF.

The chain has TRBV7-2 and TRBJ2-3; no DNA is available, so the TRBD1 call from TCRdb remains unchecked. The CDR3 covers 16 residues. In germline, CDR1 is SGHTA, CDR2 FQGNSA. This chain's CDR3 is CASSSGLGGHYGTQYF.

The chain couples TRBV2 to TRBJ2-5; TCRdb returns TRBD1, unconfirmable since there is no DNA. Germline lookup yields CDR1 SNHLY and CDR2 FYNNEI. This CDR3 is 15 amino acids long. The CDR3: CASTVPGKYQETQYF.

CDR3 in amino acids: CASSPALTSEADTQYF. The chain carries TRBV5-1 and TRBJ2-3; TCRdb lists TRBD2, though no DNA is available to test this call. Germline V gene sequence: CDR1 SGHRS, CDR2 YFSETQ. The CDR3 consists of 16 residues.

The rearrangement links TRBV12-3 or TRBV12-4 to TRBJ2-5; no DNA is available, so the TRBD1 call from TCRdb remains unchecked. This CDR3 is 13 amino acids long. CDR3 region: CASSPRTGETQYF.

The chain couples TRBV29-1 to TRBJ2-3. The germline CDR1 and CDR2 sequences are SQVTM and ANQGSEA. CDR3 length: 11 residues. The CDR3 reads CSVERADTQYF.

The V call is TRBV20-1, the J call TRBJ2-7; TCRdb proposes TRBD2, but this gene call is untestable without DNA. This CDR3 region has 15 residues. Per germline, CDR1 DFQATT and CDR2 SNEGSKA (reference sequence). The CDR3 region is CSARAQREVVHEQYF.

The chain's CDR3 is CASSSALAGNTEAFF. The chain joins TRBV7-9 to TRBJ1-1. Germline assignment: CDR1 SEHNR and CDR2 FQNEAQ (reference sequence). The CDR3 extends over 15 amino acids.

The rearrangement uses TRBV3-1 and TRBJ2-2; absent DNA, TCRdb's TRBD2 call cannot be checked. CDR3 length equals 18 residues. In germline, CDR1 is LGHDT, CDR2 YNNKEL (reference sequence). The CDR3 sequence is CASSQDKRGLARTGELFF.

The chain uses TRBV11-2 and TRBJ2-2. Germline V gives CDR1 SGHAT, CDR2 FQNNGV. This CDR3 region has 15 residues. The CDR3 protein is CASSHLRQEDGELFF.

The rearrangement links TRBV9 to TRBJ1-2. The germline V gene has CDR1 SGDLS and CDR2 YYNGEE. This CDR3 contains 16 residues. The CDR3 is CASSAMTAAGYYGYTF.

The V and J genes are TRBV5-5 and TRBJ2-1; lacking DNA, the TRBD2 call made by TCRdb goes unchecked. Germline V lookup: CDR1 SGHKS, CDR2 YYEKEE (reference sequence). The CDR3 has 13 residues. CDR3 loop: CASSRIGHNEQFF.

This chain connects TRBV20-1 to TRBJ2-2; TCRdb outputs TRBD1, but without DNA this stays unchecked. The CDR3 is 17 residues long. Germline CDR1 and CDR2: DFQATT and SNEGSKA (reference sequence). The CDR3 loop is CSARRTLGQGNTGELFF.

This chain links TRBV28 with TRBJ1-2; without DNA, the TCRdb call of TRBD1 cannot be checked. Germline CDR1 is MDHEN and CDR2 is SYDVKM. This CDR3 has 15 amino acids. The CDR3 protein is CASNSDRLYFYGYTF.